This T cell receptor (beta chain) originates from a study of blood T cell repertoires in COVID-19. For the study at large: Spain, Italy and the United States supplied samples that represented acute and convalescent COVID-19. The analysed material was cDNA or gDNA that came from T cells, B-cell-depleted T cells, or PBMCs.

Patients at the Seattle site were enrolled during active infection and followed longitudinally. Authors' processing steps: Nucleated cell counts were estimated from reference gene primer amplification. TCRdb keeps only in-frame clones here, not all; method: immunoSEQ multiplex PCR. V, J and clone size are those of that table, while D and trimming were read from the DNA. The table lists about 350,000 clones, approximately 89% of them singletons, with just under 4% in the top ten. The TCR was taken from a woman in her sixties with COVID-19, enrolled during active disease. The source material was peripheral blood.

As DNA, the CDR3 is TGCGCCAGCAGCAACAGACAGCTTACCTCCTATAATTCACCCCTCCACTTT. Protein sequence: CASSNRQLTSYNSPLHF. The chain couples TRBV5-1 to TRBJ1-6, with D perhaps matching TRBD1 (5 bases). This CDR3 contains 17 residues. The V end lost 4 bases, the J end lost 0 bases, and 14 bases lay between the germline ends. CDR1 is SGHRS, CDR2 YFSETQ, per germline.